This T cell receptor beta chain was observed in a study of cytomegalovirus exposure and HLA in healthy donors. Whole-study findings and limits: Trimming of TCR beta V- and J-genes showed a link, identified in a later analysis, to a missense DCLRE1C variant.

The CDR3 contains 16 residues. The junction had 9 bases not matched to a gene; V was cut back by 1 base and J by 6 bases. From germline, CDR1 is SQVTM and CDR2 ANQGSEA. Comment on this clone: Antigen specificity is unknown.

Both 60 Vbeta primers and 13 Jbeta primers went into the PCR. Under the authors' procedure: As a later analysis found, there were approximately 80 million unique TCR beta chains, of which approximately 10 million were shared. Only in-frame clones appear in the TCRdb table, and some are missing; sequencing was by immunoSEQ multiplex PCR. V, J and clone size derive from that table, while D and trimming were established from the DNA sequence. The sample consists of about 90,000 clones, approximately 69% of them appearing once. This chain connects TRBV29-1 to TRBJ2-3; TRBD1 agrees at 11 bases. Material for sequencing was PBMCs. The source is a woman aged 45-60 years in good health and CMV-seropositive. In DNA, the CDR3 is TGCAGCGTTGAAGGGTGGAGGGACAGGGGGAGGGATACGCAGTATTTT. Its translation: CSVEGWRDRGRDTQYF.